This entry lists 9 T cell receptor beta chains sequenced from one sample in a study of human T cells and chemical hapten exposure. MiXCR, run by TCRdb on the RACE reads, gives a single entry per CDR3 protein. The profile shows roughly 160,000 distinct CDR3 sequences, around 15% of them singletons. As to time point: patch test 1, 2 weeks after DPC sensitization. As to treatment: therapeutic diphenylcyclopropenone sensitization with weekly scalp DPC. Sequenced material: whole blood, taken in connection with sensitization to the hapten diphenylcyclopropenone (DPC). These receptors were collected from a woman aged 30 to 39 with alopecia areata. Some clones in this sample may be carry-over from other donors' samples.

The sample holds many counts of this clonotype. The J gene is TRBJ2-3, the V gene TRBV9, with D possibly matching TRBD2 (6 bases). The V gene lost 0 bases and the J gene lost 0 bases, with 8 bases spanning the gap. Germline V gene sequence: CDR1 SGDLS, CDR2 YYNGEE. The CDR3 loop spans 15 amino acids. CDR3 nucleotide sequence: TGTGCCAGCAGCGTAGGCGGGGCTAGCACAGATACGCAGTATTTT. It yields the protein CASSVGGASTDTQYF.

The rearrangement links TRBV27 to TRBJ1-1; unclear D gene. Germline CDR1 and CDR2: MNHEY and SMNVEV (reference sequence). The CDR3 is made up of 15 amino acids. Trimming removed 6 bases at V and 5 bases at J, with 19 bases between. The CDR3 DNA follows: TGTGCCAGCAGCCCTTCCCGGGGTAGGCGGACTGAAGCTTTCTTT. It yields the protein CASSPSRGRRTEAFF.

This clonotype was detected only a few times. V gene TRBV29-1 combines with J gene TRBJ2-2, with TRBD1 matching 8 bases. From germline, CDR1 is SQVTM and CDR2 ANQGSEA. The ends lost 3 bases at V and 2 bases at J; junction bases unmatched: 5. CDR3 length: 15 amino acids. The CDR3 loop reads CSVDRTGKNTGELFF. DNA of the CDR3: TGCAGCGTTGATCGGACAGGGAAAAACACCGGGGAGCTGTTTTTT.

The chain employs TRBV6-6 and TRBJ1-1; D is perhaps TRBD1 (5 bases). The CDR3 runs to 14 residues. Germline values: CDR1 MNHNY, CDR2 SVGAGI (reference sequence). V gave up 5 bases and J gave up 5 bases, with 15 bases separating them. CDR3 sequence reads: CASSMGPRTTEAFF. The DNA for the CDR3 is TGTGCCAGCAGTATGGGACCCCGAACAACTGAAGCTTTCTTT.

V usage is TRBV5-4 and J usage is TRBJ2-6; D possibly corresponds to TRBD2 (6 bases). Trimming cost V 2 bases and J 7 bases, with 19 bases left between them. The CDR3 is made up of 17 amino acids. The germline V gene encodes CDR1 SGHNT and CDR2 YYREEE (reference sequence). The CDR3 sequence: CASSFGGTAVIANVLTF. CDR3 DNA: TGTGCCAGCAGCTTCGGAGGGACTGCCGTAATCGCCAACGTCCTGACTTTC.

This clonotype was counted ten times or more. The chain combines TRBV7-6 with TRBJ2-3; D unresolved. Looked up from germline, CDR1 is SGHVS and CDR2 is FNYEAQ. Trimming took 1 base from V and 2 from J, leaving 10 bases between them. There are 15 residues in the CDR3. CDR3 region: CASSLVRQNTDTQYF. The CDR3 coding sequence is TGTGCCAGCAGCTTAGTGCGGCAGAACACAGATACGCAGTATTTT.

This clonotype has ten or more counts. This CDR3 is CSAPGGQAYGYTF. CDR3 coding DNA: TGCAGTGCACCAGGAGGGCAGGCCTATGGCTACACCTTC. This chain joins TRBV20-1 and TRBJ1-2; D is unresolved. The CDR3 length is 13 residues. Germline V gene sequence: CDR1 DFQATT, CDR2 SNEGSKA (reference sequence). V gave up 6 bases and J gave up 4 bases, with 15 bases separating them.

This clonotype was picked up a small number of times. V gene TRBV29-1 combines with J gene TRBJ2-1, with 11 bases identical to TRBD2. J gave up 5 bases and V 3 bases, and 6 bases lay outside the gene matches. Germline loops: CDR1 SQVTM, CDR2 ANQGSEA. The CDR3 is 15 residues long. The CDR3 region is CSVDHLAGGNNEQFF. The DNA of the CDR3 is TGCAGCGTTGACCACCTAGCGGGAGGTAACAATGAGCAGTTCTTC.

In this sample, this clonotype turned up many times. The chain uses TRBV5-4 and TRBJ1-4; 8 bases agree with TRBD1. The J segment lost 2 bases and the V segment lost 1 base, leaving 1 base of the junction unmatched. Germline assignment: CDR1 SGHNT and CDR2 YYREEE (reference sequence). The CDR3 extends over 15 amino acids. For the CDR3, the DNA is TGTGCCAGCAGCTTGCGGACAGGGACTAATGAAAAACTGTTTTTT. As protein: CASSLRTGTNEKLFF.